These 17 T cell receptor beta chains were all obtained from the same sample, sequenced in a study of shared T cell receptors in the human thymus. Produced via immunoSEQ multiplex PCR; TCRdb's table is partial and in-frame only. The sample consists of some 700,000 clones, 75% to 90% of them appearing once. These data were also reused for a study on human thymus T cells.

Sequenced sample: thymocytes. The receptor source for this set is a girl younger than two with a congenital heart defect.

This chain connects TRBV5-6 to TRBJ2-3; 14 positions agree with TRBD2. This CDR3 region has 16 residues. The germline V gene has CDR1 SGHDT and CDR2 YYEEEE. V shed 4 bases and J 6 bases; nucleotides not matched to a gene: 7. The CDR3, as DNA: TGTGCCAGCAGCCCGACTAGCGGGGGGGCCGGGGATACGCAGTATTTT. It specifies CASSPTSGGAGDTQYF.

The rearrangement joins TRBV6-1 to TRBJ2-7; 9 positions agree with TRBD1. Germline assignment: CDR1 MNHNS and CDR2 SASEGT. V shed 6 bases and J 3 bases; nucleotides not matched to a gene: 9. The CDR3 consists of 15 residues. The CDR3 DNA reads as TGTGCCAGCAGGCAGACCGGGACAGGGCACTACGAGCAGTACTTC. This translates into CASRQTGTGHYEQYF.

This chain links TRBV6-1 with TRBJ1-1; D is unresolved. V was cut by 6 bases and J by 0 bases, with 8 bases left in between. The CDR3 spans 13 residues. From germline, CDR1 is MNHNS and CDR2 SASEGT. CDR3 bases: TGTGCCAGCAGGATTACACTGAACACTGAAGCTTTCTTT. It codes for CASRITLNTEAFF.

This chain joins TRBV18 and TRBJ1-6; possibly TRBD1 for D (6 bases). The CDR3 sequence is 21 residues long. V was pared by 3 bases and J by 5 bases, with 29 bases between. Per germline, CDR1 KGHSH and CDR2 LQKENI. CDR3 nucleotides: TGTGCCAGCTCACCCATCAAACGTAAGACAGGCTCCACCACTAATAATTCACCCCTCCACTTT. Its translation is CASSPIKRKTGSTTNNSPLHF.

Regarding this clone: One end of the junction is discordant with germline, which a read error may explain. The V and J genes are TRBV18 and TRBJ1-2, with 7 bases that match TRBD1. Looked up from germline, CDR1 is KGHSH and CDR2 is LQKENI. This CDR3 region has 19 residues. CDR3 protein: CASSPLSGVQGQEIYGYTF. As DNA, the CDR3 is TGTGCCAGCTCTCCACTCTCCGGGGTACAGGGGCAGGAAATCTATGGCTACACCTTC.

This clone appeared a single time. This chain connects TRBV4-1 to TRBJ1-1, with 9 nucleotides matching TRBD1. V gave up 1 base and J gave up 5 bases; unmatched junction bases: 8. Germline V lookup: CDR1 MGHRA, CDR2 YSYEKL. This CDR3 contains 16 residues. CDR3 nucleotide sequence: TGCGCCAGCAGCCAAGTACCTAACAGGGGGCAAACTGAAGCTTTCTTT. It yields the protein CASSQVPNRGQTEAFF.

The chain recombines TRBV7-9 with TRBJ1-2; TRBD1 agrees at 8 bases. The V and J ends lost 1 base and 8 bases, in that order; junction bases with no gene match: 18. The CDR3 extends over 18 amino acids. Germline CDR1 is SEHNR and CDR2 is FQNEAQ (reference sequence). CDR3 region: CASSLGPRGRELGMGYTF. CDR3 DNA: TGTGCCAGCAGCTTAGGGCCCAGGGGGCGCGAGTTGGGGATGGGCTACACCTTC.

This clone has a single count. This rearrangement joins TRBV4-1 to TRBJ2-5, with 7 bases identical to TRBD2. The V and J ends lost 4 bases and 1 base, in that order; junction bases with no gene match: 6. The germline gives CDR1 MGHRA, CDR2 YSYEKL. The CDR3 is 15 residues long. As DNA, the CDR3 is TGCGCCAGCAGCCCGTACGGGGGGACCCAAGAGACCCAGTACTTC. Protein: CASSPYGGTQETQYF.

This clone was detected only once. The chain links TRBV7-2 to TRBJ2-4; D is possibly TRBD1 (6 bases). CDR3 length: 16 residues. Trimming stripped 1 base from V and 3 bases from J, with 13 bases between. Per the germline V gene, CDR1 is SGHTA and CDR2 is FQGNSA. CDR3 DNA: TGTGCCAGCAGCTTAGAACAGGGATGGGGCAAAAACATTCAGTACTTC. Protein sequence: CASSLEQGWGKNIQYF.

This clone was picked up one time. This chain joins TRBV27 and TRBJ1-6, with a tentative D call TRBD1 (6 bases). The CDR3 runs 21 residues. The V end lost 7 bases, the J end lost 1 base, and 29 bases lay between the germline ends. Germline V gives CDR1 MNHEY, CDR2 SMNVEV (reference sequence). The CDR3 reads CASTPLRGGAYGGSYNSPLHF. The CDR3 DNA follows: TGTGCCAGCACCCCTCTGCGGGGGGGCGCTTACGGAGGGTCCTATAATTCACCCCTCCACTTT.

This chain links TRBV14 with TRBJ2-7; maybe TRBD2 (6 bases). The ends were cut back, 4 bases at V and 3 bases at J, with 13 bases in the middle. CDR1 is SGHDN, CDR2 FVKESK, per germline. This CDR3 region has 14 residues. The CDR3 loop reads CASSLSGTHYEQYF. CDR3 nucleotides: TGTGCCAGCAGCCTTTCCGGGACTCACTACGAGCAGTACTTC.

The V gene is TRBV9, the J gene TRBJ1-2; 9 positions match TRBD1. V gave up 2 bases and J gave up 5 bases; unmatched junction bases: 10. Germline CDR1 SGDLS, CDR2 YYNGEE. This CDR3 is 16 amino acids long. DNA for the CDR3: TGTGCCAGCAGCGTGGACACCGGGACAGGGCCTTATGGCTACACCTTC. The encoded protein is CASSVDTGTGPYGYTF.

The genes are TRBV6-1 and TRBJ2-5; 7 bases are a match to TRBD2. The CDR3 extends over 15 amino acids. Germline CDR1 and CDR2: MNHNS and SASEGT. V was clipped by 1 base and J by 4 bases; unmatched bases: 6. DNA of the CDR3: TGTGCCAGCAGTGAAGTGGGGGGGGTGGGAGAGACCCAGTACTTC. Translation gives CASSEVGGVGETQYF.

The chain employs TRBV6-1 and TRBJ1-2; weak D call: TRBD1 (5 bases). V was pared by 10 bases and J by 5 bases, with 20 bases between. There are 14 residues in the CDR3. Germline V gene lookup returns CDR1 MNHNS and CDR2 SASEGT. As DNA, the CDR3 is TGTGCCATTGGGGCTAACGATGAACAGTATGGCTACACCTTC. Encoded protein: CAIGANDEQYGYTF.

The rearrangement uses TRBV9 and TRBJ2-3; 7 nucleotides agree with TRBD1. V dropped 3 bases and J dropped 2; count of bases not matched to a gene: 6. CDR3 length equals 15 residues. Germline V gene lookup returns CDR1 SGDLS and CDR2 YYNGEE. CDR3 coding DNA: TGTGCCAGCAGCGAGTGGGACAGTTTCACAGATACGCAGTATTTT. This sequence encodes CASSEWDSFTDTQYF. Variable domain in full (rest from reference TRBV9 and TRBJ2-3): DSGVTQTPKHLITATGQRVTLRCSPRSGDLSVYWYQQSLDQGLQFLIQYYNGEERAKGNILERFSAQQFPDLHSELNLSSLELGDSALYFCASSEWDSFTDTQYFGPGTRLTVL.

The gene calls are TRBV9 and TRBJ2-2; 8 nucleotides match TRBD2. The CDR3 covers 17 residues. CDR1 is SGDLS and CDR2 is YYNGEE in the germline V gene. Trimming cost V 0 bases and J 6 bases; bases outside gene matches: 10. DNA of the CDR3: TGTGCCAGCAGCGTAGTGAATCGGGGGGGGTCTTCCGGGGAGCTGTTTTTT. This encodes CASSVVNRGGSSGELFF.

The chain carries TRBV6-1 and TRBJ1-2; 7 bases are shared with TRBD1. The V and J ends lost 8 bases and 2 bases, in that order; junction bases with no gene match: 11. Germline assignment: CDR1 MNHNS and CDR2 SASEGT. The CDR3 is 15 amino acids. The CDR3 nucleotides are TGTGCCAGCCTGTTCAGACAGGGAATAAACTATGGCTACACCTTC. It encodes CASLFRQGINYGYTF.